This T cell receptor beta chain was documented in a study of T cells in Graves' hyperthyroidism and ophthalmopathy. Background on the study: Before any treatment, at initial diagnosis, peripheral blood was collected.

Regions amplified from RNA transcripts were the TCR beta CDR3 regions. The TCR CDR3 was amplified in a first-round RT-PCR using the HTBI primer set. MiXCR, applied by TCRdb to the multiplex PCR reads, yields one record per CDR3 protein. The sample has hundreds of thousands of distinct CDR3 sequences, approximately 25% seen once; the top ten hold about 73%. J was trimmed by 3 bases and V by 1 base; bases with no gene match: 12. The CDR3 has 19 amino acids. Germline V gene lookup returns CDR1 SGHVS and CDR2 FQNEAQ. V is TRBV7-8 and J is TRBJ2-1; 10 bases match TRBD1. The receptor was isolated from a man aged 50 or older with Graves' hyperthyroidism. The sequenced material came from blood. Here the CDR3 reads CASSLGPQRRDRGYNEQFF. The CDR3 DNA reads TGTGCCAGCAGCTTAGGACCCCAGCGCCGGGACAGGGGCTACAATGAGCAGTTCTTC. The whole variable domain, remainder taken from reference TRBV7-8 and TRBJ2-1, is GAGVSQSPRYKVAKRGQDVALRCDPISGHVSLFWYQQALGQGPEFLTYFQNEAQLDKSGLPSDRFFAERPEGSVSTLKIQRTQQEDSAVYLCASSLGPQRRDRGYNEQFFGPGTRLTVL.